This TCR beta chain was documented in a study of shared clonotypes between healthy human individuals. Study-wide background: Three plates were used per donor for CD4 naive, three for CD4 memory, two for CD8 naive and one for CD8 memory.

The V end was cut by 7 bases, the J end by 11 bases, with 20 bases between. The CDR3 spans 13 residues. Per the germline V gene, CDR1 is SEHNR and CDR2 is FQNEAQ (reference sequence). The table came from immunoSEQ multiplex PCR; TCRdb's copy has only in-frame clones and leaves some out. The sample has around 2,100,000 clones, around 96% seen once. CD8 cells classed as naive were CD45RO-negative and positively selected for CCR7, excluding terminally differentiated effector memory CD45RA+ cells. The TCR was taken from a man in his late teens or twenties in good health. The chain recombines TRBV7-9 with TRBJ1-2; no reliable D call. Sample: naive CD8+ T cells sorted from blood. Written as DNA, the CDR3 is TGTGCCAGCACCTTCGAAGCGTCCGACCTATACACCTTC. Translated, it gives CASTFEASDLYTF.